The rows below give T cell receptor beta chains drawn from one sample of a study of T cell repertoires in cytomegalovirus infection. TCRdb fed the reads into MiXCR, producing one record per CDR3 protein. The sample yields about 160,000 distinct CDR3 sequences, less than 25% seen once. These receptors lack a known antigen. The specimen comprised CD8+ T cells from cultured PBMCs, sampled from culture after CMV antigen stimulation. The receptors originated from a human donor in good health (CMV status not recorded). Some clones in this sample may be carry-over from other donors' samples. Each CDR3 is given with its conserved first and last residue. The D gene is left open where the match is weak. Clone sizes are given selectively: once, few, many, or a class where the clone is expanded.

D | J | size | V | DNA | CDR3
TRBD1 | TRBJ1-1 | NA | TRBV6-6 | TGTGCCAGCAGTCAATGGGACAGGGGATACACTGAAGCTTTCTTT | CASSQWDRGYTEAFF
TRBD1 | TRBJ2-7 | NA | TRBV4-2 | TGTGCCAGCAGCCAAGAAGAGACAGGGGGTCTCTACGAGCAGTACTTC | CASSQEETGGLYEQYF
TRBD1 | TRBJ1-4 | few | TRBV29-1 | TGCAGCGTTGCGACAGGGGAAAAACTGTTTTTT | CSVATGEKLFF
NA | TRBJ1-1 | NA | TRBV12-3/TRBV12-4 | TGTGCCAGCAGTTTAGCGGGGTTGGCTGAAGCTTTCTTT | CASSLAGLAEAFF
TRBD2 | TRBJ2-1 | few | TRBV11-2 | TGTGCCAGCAGCTTAAGCGGGGGGAACAATGAGCAGTTCTTC | CASSLSGGNNEQFF
TRBD1 | TRBJ1-2 | NA | TRBV7-9 | TGTGCCAGCAGCTTAGCGGGGACAGACAACTATGGCTACACCTTC | CASSLAGTDNYGYTF
NA | TRBJ2-5 | once | TRBV4-1 | TGCGCCAGCAGCCAAGAAGCTTCGACAGCGTCTAAAGAGACCCAGTACTTC | CASSQEASTASKETQYF
TRBD2 | TRBJ2-5 | NA | TRBV5-6 | TGTGCCAGCAGCTTGGCGGTTTCTAGCGGGGGACAAGAGACCCAGTACTTC | CASSLAVSSGGQETQYF
NA | TRBJ1-2 | NA | TRBV7-2 | TGTGCCAGCAGCTTAAGCGGCCAGGCCATCCTTTATGGCTACACCTTC | CASSLSGQAILYGYTF
NA | TRBJ2-3 | NA | TRBV5-4 | TGTGCCAGCAGCTCAACCGACAGGCGACATACGCAGTATTTT | CASSSTDRRHTQYF
NA | TRBJ2-3 | NA | TRBV6-1 | TGTGCCAGCAGTGAAGTAGGAGGCAGGGGCGCAGATACGCAGTATTTT | CASSEVGGRGADTQYF
NA | TRBJ2-1 | NA | TRBV18 | TGTGCCAGCTCACCACCAAGGGACGGCGACAATGAGCAGTTCTTC | CASSPPRDGDNEQFF
NA | TRBJ2-1 | few | TRBV6-2/TRBV6-3 | TGTGCCAGCAGCCCAGACCCGACAGAAATACACTCATGGAGCTCCTACAATGAGCAGTTCTTC | CASSPDPTEIHSWSSYNEQFF
TRBD1 | TRBJ1-5 | many | TRBV4-3 | TGCGCCAGCAGCCAATACCACGGGACAGGGAATCAGCCCCAGCATTTT | CASSQYHGTGNQPQHF
NA | TRBJ2-7 | many | TRBV7-3 | TGTGCCAGCAGCTCCAGCGATAGGGGCTACGAGCAGTACTTC | CASSSSDRGYEQYF
NA | TRBJ1-6 | few | TRBV27 | TGTGCCAGCAGTTTATCCCCGCGAAGTACCTATAATTCACCCCTCCACTTT | CASSLSPRSTYNSPLHF
NA | TRBJ2-1 | few | TRBV7-4 | TGTGCCAGCAGCTTAGAAGATGAGCAGTTCTTC | CASSLEDEQFF
NA | TRBJ2-1 | NA | TRBV7-2 | TGTGCCAGCAGCTTCCCAGAGTCTCTATACAATGAGCAGTTCTTC | CASSFPESLYNEQFF
NA | TRBJ2-3 | NA | TRBV20-1 | TGCAGTGCTAGAGATGTGACGGTTCAAGATACGCAGTATTTT | CSARDVTVQDTQYF
NA | TRBJ2-5 | NA | TRBV7-2 | TGTGCCAGCAGCTTAGGGGGGGCCGGGACAGTGTACCAAGAGACCCAGTACTTC | CASSLGGAGTVYQETQYF
NA | TRBJ2-7 | few | TRBV7-2 | TGTGCCAGCAGCTTTTCCGGGACGAAGTACTTC | CASSFSGTKYF
NA | TRBJ2-7 | NA | TRBV6-2/TRBV6-3 | TGTGCCAGCAGTTCCTACGACGGGTACACGGACGAGCAGTACTTC | CASSSYDGYTDEQYF
TRBD1 | TRBJ2-1 | few | TRBV7-6 | TGTGCCAGCAGCCCCCGGGACAGAGGCTCCTACAATGAGCAGTTCTTC | CASSPRDRGSYNEQFF
NA | TRBJ2-7 | NA | TRBV6-6 | TGTGCCAGCAGTTACTCGACGGCCGACGGGCAGCAGTACTTC | CASSYSTADGQQYF
NA | TRBJ2-1 | NA | TRBV9 | TGTGCCAGCAGCACCCTAGGGCCACATGAGCAGTTCTTC | CASSTLGPHEQFF
NA | TRBJ2-1 | NA | TRBV11-2 | TGTGCCAGCAGCCCGGGACCGGTCGGCAATGAGCAGTTCTTC | CASSPGPVGNEQFF
TRBD1 | TRBJ1-1 | NA | TRBV19 | TGTGCCAGTAGTATGGGACAGGGGAACACTGAAGCTTTCTTT | CASSMGQGNTEAFF
NA | TRBJ2-7 | few | TRBV5-4 | TGTGCCAGCAGCCTCTCAGGGGCCACCGAGCAGTACTTC | CASSLSGATEQYF
NA | TRBJ1-5 | NA | TRBV13 | TGTGCCAGCAGCTTAGGGCGGTCCATGGGGCAGCCCCAGCATTTT | CASSLGRSMGQPQHF
NA | TRBJ1-2 | NA | TRBV28 | TGTGCCAGCAGTTTCTCAGGGGACGGTAAACTCCTCTTGCTGGACTATGGCTACACCTTC | CASSFSGDGKLLLLDYGYTF
NA | TRBJ2-5 | NA | TRBV7-2 | TGTGCCAGCAGCTTATATGGCAGCAGAAGTTTCTACGGCGAGACCCAGTACTTC | CASSLYGSRSFYGETQYF
NA | TRBJ1-5 | NA | TRBV4-1 | TGCGCCAGCAGCCAAGATTTTGTTGGGAATCAGCCCCAGCATTTT | CASSQDFVGNQPQHF
NA | TRBJ2-7 | NA | TRBV7-2 | TGTGCCTGCAGCTTAACTGCCCACGAGCAGTACTTC | CACSLTAHEQYF
TRBD1 | TRBJ1-5 | NA | TRBV7-2 | TGTGCCAGCAGCCCGGACAGGGTCTATCAGCCCCAGCATTTT | CASSPDRVYQPQHF
NA | TRBJ2-5 | NA | TRBV18 | TGTGCCAGCTCACCACGAGAAGGGCCGCACCAAGAGACCCAGTACTTC | CASSPREGPHQETQYF
NA | TRBJ2-3 | few | TRBV9 | TGTGCCAGCAGCGTAGAAATCCCAGATACGCAGTATTTT | CASSVEIPDTQYF
TRBD1 | TRBJ2-7 | many | TRBV15 | TGTGCCACCAGCAGTGCCCGGGACAGGGTGGACGAGCAGTACTTC | CATSSARDRVDEQYF
NA | TRBJ2-1 | many | TRBV7-2 | TGTGCCAGCAGCTTTAGTAATGAGCAGTTCTTC | CASSFSNEQFF
NA | TRBJ2-1 | NA | TRBV7-8 | TGTGCCAGCAGCGATCATGAGCAGTTCTTC | CASSDHEQFF
NA | TRBJ1-1 | few | TRBV4-1 | TGCGCCAGCAGCCAAGTGGTCGGGGTCACTGAAGCTTTCTTT | CASSQVVGVTEAFF
TRBD2 | TRBJ2-3 | many | TRBV6-4 | TGTGCCAGCAGTGAACTAGCGGGGGGGCCTAGCGGACCAGATACGCAGTATTTT | CASSELAGGPSGPDTQYF
NA | TRBJ1-5 | NA | TRBV7-8 | TGTGCCAGCAGCTTAGAAGGCAGGGTCGGTCAGCCCCAGCATTTT | CASSLEGRVGQPQHF
TRBD1 | TRBJ1-5 | few | TRBV5-6 | TGTGCCAGCAGCTCACAGGGGTTTGTTCAGCCCCAGCATTTT | CASSSQGFVQPQHF
TRBD1 | TRBJ2-5 | NA | TRBV7-2 | TGTGCCAGCAGCTTAGTAGGCGGACAGGAGAATATATTTCCAGGGGCCCAGTACTTC | CASSLVGGQENIFPGAQYF
TRBD1 | TRBJ2-7 | few | TRBV7-2 | TGTGCCAGCAGCCCCCAGACAGGGGAACCCTACGAGCAGTACTTC | CASSPQTGEPYEQYF
NA | TRBJ1-1 | few | TRBV28 | TGTGCCAGCAGTTTATCCCCGGGGACCACTGAAGCTTTCTTT | CASSLSPGTTEAFF
NA | TRBJ2-5 | few | TRBV7-9 | TGTGCCAGCAGCTCGGACCGGGACGGGGAGACCCAGTACTTC | CASSSDRDGETQYF
NA | TRBJ1-4 | many | TRBV4-3 | TGCGCCAGCAGTTCAAGGGTGGCTAATGAAAAACTGTTTTTT | CASSSRVANEKLFF
TRBD2 | TRBJ2-2 | NA | TRBV4-2 | TGTGCCAGCAGCCAAGACAGGCTAGCGGTCACCGGGGAGCTGTTTTTT | CASSQDRLAVTGELFF
NA | TRBJ2-1 | many | TRBV7-6 | TGTGCCAGCAGCTTAGGGGACACCTACTCCTACAATGAGCAGTTCTTC | CASSLGDTYSYNEQFF
TRBD1 | TRBJ2-7 | few | TRBV7-9 | TGTGCCAGCAGCCCGGGGACAGCTTACACCTACGAGCAGTACTTC | CASSPGTAYTYEQYF
NA | TRBJ2-2 | few | TRBV7-2 | TGTGCCAGCAGCCCCGGTGGCCCGACGAACACCGGGGAGCTGTTTTTT | CASSPGGPTNTGELFF
NA | TRBJ1-1 | NA | TRBV14 | TGTGCCAGCAGCCAAGTCGAGGGGTATAGGACTGAAGCTTTCTTT | CASSQVEGYRTEAFF
NA | TRBJ1-6 | NA | TRBV4-1 | TGCGCCAGCAGCCAACCCCAGCAAGGTCGACTGAAGGTCTATAATTCACCCCTCCACTTT | CASSQPQQGRLKVYNSPLHF
NA | TRBJ2-3 | NA | TRBV12-3/TRBV12-4 | TGTGCCAGCCCAAAAAGGCGGGCAGGGGGGCAGTCGAGCACAGATACGCAGTATTTT | CASPKRRAGGQSSTDTQYF